The 20 T cell receptor beta chains in this list originate from one sample, sequenced in a study of blood T cell repertoires in COVID-19 (TCRdb year 2020). Preparation of the library involved the immunoSEQ multiplex PCR assay. The immuneACCESS repertoire file appears here via TCRdb, limited to in-frame rearrangements. These files lack a portion of the clones; in checked studies, under half of the deficit traces to unresolved V genes, and the cause of the others is not known. The sample yields around 120,000 clones; approximately 90% were counted once. Less than 9.5% of the sample goes to the ten largest clones. Specimen: peripheral blood. The receptor set was obtained from a human donor in a cohort sampled during active COVID-19.

Only a few counts were recorded for this clone. J is TRBJ2-7 and V is TRBV18; unclear D gene. CDR1 and CDR2 (germline): KGHSH, LQKENI. This CDR3 has 12 amino acids. Trimming shortened V by 2 bases and J by 4 bases, and 6 bases separated the two germline ends. CDR3 region: CASSPGAYEQYF. As DNA, the CDR3 is TGTGCCAGCTCACCAGGAGCGTACGAGCAGTACTTC.

The V and J genes are TRBV7-2 and TRBJ1-2; a possible D gene is TRBD1 (5 bases). V dropped 4 bases and J dropped 4 bases, with 19 bases sitting between them. Germline V lookup: CDR1 SGHTA, CDR2 FQGNSA. CDR3 size: 16 residues. The CDR3 is CASSSIARRGSYGYTF. CDR3 nucleotides: TGTGCCAGCAGCTCAATCGCCCGGCGGGGGAGCTATGGCTACACCTTC.

The genes are TRBV28 and TRBJ2-5, with 9 bases lining up with TRBD1. The CDR3 spans 16 residues. Germline values: CDR1 MDHEN, CDR2 SYDVKM. V trimming: 3 bases; J trimming: 3 bases; junction bases outside the gene matches: 8. Here the CDR3 DNA reads TGTGCCAGCAGTTTGCTGGGGACAGGGACGAAAGAGACCCAGTACTTC. Translating it yields CASSLLGTGTKETQYF.

The V and J genes are TRBV12-5 and TRBJ2-7, with D possibly TRBD1 on 6 matching bases. The CDR3 is made up of 12 amino acids. Germline V gene data show CDR1 as LGHNT and CDR2 as FRNRAP. The V end lost 6 bases, the J end lost 7 bases, and 13 bases lay between the germline ends. CDR3 in DNA: TGTGCTAGTGGCTTAAATGACAGGGAGCAGTACTTC. As protein: CASGLNDREQYF.

The CDR3 loop is CASSVEVGAKEYF. The CDR3 DNA sequence: TGTGCCAGCAGCGTAGAAGTAGGGGCTAAGGAGTATTTT. This rearrangement joins TRBV9 to TRBJ2-3; D might be TRBD1 (5 bases). Germline V lookup: CDR1 SGDLS, CDR2 YYNGEE. The V and J ends lost 0 bases and 13 bases respectively, with 15 bases between them. The CDR3 length is 13 residues.

This chain connects TRBV19 to TRBJ1-5; D might be TRBD1 (5 bases). The CDR3 has 17 residues. Germline V gives CDR1 LNHDA, CDR2 SQIVND (reference sequence). The V end lost 2 bases, the J end lost 3 bases, and 17 bases lay between the germline ends. The CDR3 nucleotides are TGTGCCAGTAGTATATTCGGTCGTGACAGCCCCAATCAGCCCCAGCATTTT. It encodes CASSIFGRDSPNQPQHF.

The gene calls are TRBV27 and TRBJ1-1; D might be TRBD1 (6 bases). Germline V lookup: CDR1 MNHEY, CDR2 SMNVEV (reference sequence). The CDR3 sequence is 11 residues long. Trimming left V 3 bases short and J 8 bases short, with 7 bases between. The CDR3, as DNA: TGTGCCAGCAGTTTTGGACAGGAAGCTTTCTTT. It specifies CASSFGQEAFF.

This sequence joins TRBV5-1 and TRBJ2-2; a possible D gene is TRBD1 (5 bases). CDR3 size: 19 residues. Trimming took 4 bases from V and 4 from J, leaving 26 bases between them. From germline, CDR1 is SGHRS and CDR2 YFSETQ. CDR3 residues: CASSPYQGQIQLSTGELFF. The CDR3, as DNA: TGCGCCAGCAGCCCATACCAGGGTCAGATTCAGCTGAGCACCGGGGAGCTGTTTTTT.

The V gene is TRBV11-3, the J gene TRBJ2-7; TRBD1 might be the D (6 bases). The V end lost 5 bases, the J end lost 6 bases, and 14 bases lay between the germline ends. The length of the CDR3 is 13 residues. Germline V gene sequence: CDR1 SGHNT, CDR2 YENEEA. CDR3 amino acids: CASSISQGREQYF. CDR3 bases: TGTGCCAGCAGCATCTCACAGGGCCGCGAGCAGTACTTC.

This chain uses TRBV7-2 with TRBJ2-2; TRBD2 agrees at 10 bases. The V gene's germline CDR1 is SGHTA and CDR2 FQGNSA. V was pared by 1 base and J by 4 bases, with 9 bases of the junction left unmatched. The CDR3 contains 18 residues. The CDR3, as DNA: TGTGCCAGCAGCTTAGGGAGGACTAGCGGAGTTTCCACCGGGGAGCTGTTTTTT. It yields the protein CASSLGRTSGVSTGELFF. Variable domain in full (rest from reference TRBV7-2 and TRBJ2-2): GAGVSQSPSNKVTEKGKDVELRCDPISGHTALYWYRQSLGQGLEFLIYFQGNSAPDKSGLPSDRFSAERTGGSVSTLTIQRTQQEDSAVYLCASSLGRTSGVSTGELFFGEGSRLTVL.

This clone was detected only a few times. V and J are TRBV11-2 and TRBJ1-4; the D is unclear. The CDR3 runs to 13 residues. Between the trimmed V and J ends, which lost 5 bases and 7 bases, there was a span of 11 bases. Germline loops: CDR1 SGHAT, CDR2 FQNNGV. CDR3 protein: CASSQTLGEKLFF. CDR3 in DNA: TGTGCCAGCAGCCAGACATTAGGTGAAAAACTGTTTTTT.

This sequence joins TRBV6-2 or TRBV6-3 and TRBJ2-7; TRBD2 might be the D (5 bases). Trimming shortened V by 7 bases and J by 4 bases, and 20 bases separated the two germline ends. Germline-derived CDR1 and CDR2 are MNHEY and SVGEGT. This CDR3 has 15 residues. The CDR3 region has the DNA TGTGCCAGCACCCCAGGTCAGCGGCTGGTATACGAGCAGTACTTC. This translates into CASTPGQRLVYEQYF.

The V call is TRBV7-8, the J call TRBJ1-1; D is ambiguous. The CDR3 loop spans 13 amino acids. Trimming pared 2 bases from V and 1 base from J, leaving 5 bases between. Germline V gives CDR1 SGHVS, CDR2 FQNEAQ. The CDR3 DNA follows: TGTGCCAGCAGCTTATCGGGGAACACTGAAGCTTTCTTT. Translating it yields CASSLSGNTEAFF. Drawing the rest from reference TRBV7-8 and TRBJ1-1, the complete variable domain is GAGVSQSPRYKVAKRGQDVALRCDPISGHVSLFWYQQALGQGPEFLTYFQNEAQLDKSGLPSDRFFAERPEGSVSTLKIQRTQQEDSAVYLCASSLSGNTEAFFGQGTRLTVV.

This chain links TRBV28 with TRBJ1-1; TRBD1 matches at 7 bases. This CDR3 spans 17 amino acids. From germline, CDR1 is MDHEN and CDR2 SYDVKM. V trimming: 5 bases; J trimming: 3 bases; junction bases outside the gene matches: 15. In DNA, the CDR3 is TGTGCCAGCAGTAGAGGGGACAGCGCTGGCAAGGACACTGAAGCTTTCTTT. Translated: CASSRGDSAGKDTEAFF.

The chain links TRBV28 to TRBJ2-7, with 14 bases that match TRBD2. Germline CDR1 and CDR2: MDHEN and SYDVKM. The J segment lost 0 bases and the V segment lost 4 bases, leaving 17 bases of the junction unmatched. This CDR3 has 21 residues. The CDR3 sequence: CASSSIRTSGGQTGSSYEQYF. The CDR3 DNA follows: TGTGCCAGCAGTTCTATTAGGACTAGCGGGGGGCAAACCGGAAGCTCCTACGAGCAGTACTTC.

V and J are TRBV3-1 (or the pseudogene TRBV3-2) and TRBJ1-5; D is perhaps TRBD1 (6 bases). Trimming cost V 3 bases and J 0 bases, with 9 bases left between them. The germline V gene encodes CDR1 LGHDT and CDR2 YNNKEL (reference sequence). The CDR3 spans 15 residues. The CDR3 is CASSHRGDSNQPQHF. The DNA for the CDR3 is TGTGCCAGCAGCCACAGGGGAGATAGCAATCAGCCCCAGCATTTT.

The chain combines TRBV29-1 with TRBJ2-1, with D possibly being TRBD1 (6 bases). Trimming took 7 bases from V and 8 from J, leaving 15 bases between them. The CDR3 extends over 12 amino acids. CDR1 is SQVTM and CDR2 is ANQGSEA in the germline V gene. The CDR3: CSAQGTTDEQFF. CDR3 nucleotide sequence: TGCAGCGCTCAGGGGACAACCGATGAGCAGTTCTTC.

The CDR3 loop is CASSARQGNIDEQYF. CDR3 bases: TGCGCCAGCAGCGCACGACAGGGAAACATCGACGAGCAGTACTTC. V is TRBV5-1 and J is TRBJ2-7, with 7 bases fitting TRBD1. CDR3 length: 15 amino acids. The germline CDR1 and CDR2 sequences are SGHRS and YFSETQ. With 4 bases clipped from V and 5 bases from J, the junction kept 12 bases outside the gene matches.

This clone was seen once. The chain uses TRBV5-6 and TRBJ1-1; D perhaps matches TRBD1 (5 bases). Per germline, CDR1 SGHDT and CDR2 YYEEEE. V dropped 1 base and J dropped 4 bases, with 11 bases sitting between them. This CDR3 is 14 amino acids long. CDR3 sequence (DNA): TGTGCCAGCAGCTTGAGGGGCGCGAGCACTGAAGCTTTCTTT. Encoded protein: CASSLRGASTEAFF.

The gene calls are TRBV5-1 and TRBJ2-1; D might be TRBD2 (5 bases). With 2 bases removed from V and 5 bases from J, the gap between germline ends came to 8 bases. The CDR3 extends over 13 amino acids. The germline V gene has CDR1 SGHRS and CDR2 YFSETQ. This chain's CDR3 is CASSFGKDNEQFF. The CDR3 DNA is TGCGCCAGCAGCTTCGGGAAGGACAATGAGCAGTTCTTC.